What follows are 32 T cell receptor beta chains derived from one specimen sequenced in a study of spatial heterogeneity in lung cancer. Whole-study findings and limits: How many expanded intratumoral alpha and beta TCRs were present tracked the tumor mutation count, which was a count of nonsynonymous mutations.

Their recognized antigens are unknown. TCRdb analysed the 5' RACE reads with MiXCR anew, one entry per CDR3 protein. The table includes roughly 18,000 distinct CDR3 sequences, 9.5% to 10% detected once. The time point is: sample taken at primary tumor resection. The source was lung tumor tissue, collected at surgery. Every receptor here comes from a female donor with early-stage non-small cell lung cancer.

This clonotype was seen ten or more times. This beta chain is an unintended read in a library built for alpha chains; its size means little. The chain uses TRBV28 and TRBJ1-2; 10 bases align to TRBD1. V was pared by 3 bases and J by 5 bases, with 6 bases of the junction left unmatched. This CDR3 spans 15 amino acids. In germline, CDR1 is MDHEN, CDR2 SYDVKM. In DNA, the CDR3 is TGTGCCAGCAGTTTGAAGGGGACAGGGGATTATGGCTACACCTTC. It specifies CASSLKGTGDYGYTF.

This clonotype was counted ten times or more. This beta chain is a stray sequence in a library constructed for alpha chains; its clone size is not meaningful. The V gene is TRBV28, the J gene TRBJ2-5; D ambiguous. Germline CDR1 reads MDHEN; CDR2 reads SYDVKM. CDR3 length: 15 amino acids. Trimming removed 3 bases from V and 1 base from J, with 12 bases in between. CDR3 coding DNA: TGTGCCAGCAGTTTGGCTGTCCGGGCCCAAGAGACCCAGTACTTC. Its translation: CASSLAVRAQETQYF.

This clonotype showed up just a few times. This beta chain is a stray sequence in a library constructed for alpha chains; its clone size is not meaningful. The chain has TRBV14 and TRBJ2-4; tentatively, D is TRBD1 or TRBD2 (5 bases each). The germline V and J ends were trimmed by 3 bases and 7 bases, with 13 bases remaining between them. CDR1 SGHDN and CDR2 FVKESK come from the germline V gene. The CDR3 has 14 amino acids. CDR3 protein: CASSQDPGTNIQYF. CDR3 nucleotides: TGTGCCAGCAGCCAGGACCCAGGGACCAACATTCAGTACTTC.

The sample holds many counts of this clonotype. This beta chain is off target for a library built for alpha chains, so its abundance means little. CDR3 loop: CAISGGPSGGPYNEQFF. DNA for the CDR3: TGTGCCATCAGCGGCGGCCCTAGCGGGGGGCCTTACAATGAGCAGTTCTTC. This sequence joins TRBV10-3 and TRBJ2-1; 11 bases map to TRBD2. The CDR3 totals 17 residues. Trimming cost V 6 bases and J 4 bases; bases outside gene matches: 11. Germline CDR1 ENHRY, CDR2 SYGVKD.

Concerning this clonotype: As an off-target read in a library built for alpha chains, this beta chain has a frequency of little significance. The CDR3 DNA follows: TGTGCCAGTAGTATATCGTTTCGGCGACTAGCGGGGCCCAGAGATACGCAGTATTTT. Its protein is CASSISFRRLAGPRDTQYF. The chain carries TRBV19 and TRBJ2-3; TRBD2 matches at 11 bases. V was pared by 2 bases and J by 5 bases, with 15 bases of the junction left unmatched. There are 19 residues in the CDR3. The germline CDR1 and CDR2 sequences are LNHDA and SQIVND (reference sequence).

In its sample, this clonotype was seen many times. This beta chain represents an off-target read in a library built for alpha chains; its size is of limited meaning. The chain joins TRBV5-1 to TRBJ2-2; 11 bases fit TRBD2. V was pared by 6 bases and J by 4 bases, with 11 bases of the junction left unmatched. CDR1 and CDR2 from the germline V gene are SGHRS and YFSETQ. This CDR3 spans 17 amino acids. CDR3 nucleotides: TGCGCCAGCACCTCTCCGGGACTAGCGGCGGGCACCGGGGAGCTGTTTTTT. Its protein is CASTSPGLAAGTGELFF.

In its sample, this clonotype was seen many times. In a library made to pick up alpha chains, this beta chain is a stray read with a size that means little. CDR3 coding DNA: TGTGCCAGCAGCGTAGAGCTTTGGGCTAGCGGGGGCAATGAGCAGTTCTTC. This sequence encodes CASSVELWASGGNEQFF. The gene calls are TRBV9 and TRBJ2-1; 10 nucleotides align to TRBD2. J lost 6 bases, V lost 0 bases, and 9 bases had no gene match. Germline V lookup: CDR1 SGDLS, CDR2 YYNGEE. CDR3 size: 17 residues.

This clonotype is labeled medium-sized. Since the library was made to target alpha chains, this beta chain is a stray read and its abundance is not meaningful. V gene TRBV20-1 combines with J gene TRBJ1-5; D gene uncertain. Trimming removed 6 bases at V and 6 bases at J, with 21 bases between. Germline V lookup: CDR1 DFQATT, CDR2 SNEGSKA (reference sequence). The CDR3 length is 15 residues. CDR3: CSANSVPPFGQPQHF. The CDR3 DNA follows: TGCAGTGCGAACTCGGTCCCCCCTTTCGGTCAGCCCCAGCATTTT.

The sample holds many counts of this clonotype. With the library built for alpha chains, this beta chain is off target and its frequency is not meaningful. V gene TRBV20-1 combines with J gene TRBJ2-7; tentatively, D is TRBD1 (6 bases). Germline V lookup: CDR1 DFQATT, CDR2 SNEGSKA (reference sequence). The germline V and J ends were trimmed by 5 bases and 1 base, with 15 bases remaining between them. CDR3 length: 14 residues. CDR3 sequence reads: CSAQGRGLSYEQYF. DNA of the CDR3: TGCAGTGCTCAGGGCAGGGGTTTATCCTACGAGCAGTACTTC.

Worth noting for this clonotype: Found in a library prepared for alpha chains, this beta chain is an off-target read, and its abundance has little meaning. The chain joins TRBV19 to TRBJ2-1, with 7 positions matching TRBD1. With V trimmed by 5 bases and J by 12 bases, 10 bases remained unmatched. CDR1 is LNHDA and CDR2 is SQIVND in the germline V gene (reference sequence). The CDR3 runs 13 residues. CDR3 amino acids: CASSQKGGAGQFF. CDR3 sequence (DNA): TGTGCCAGTAGTCAAAAAGGGGGCGCGGGGCAGTTCTTC. The entire variable domain, with the rest obtained from reference TRBV19 and TRBJ2-1, is as follows: DGGITQSPKYLFRKEGQNVTLSCEQNLNHDAMYWYRQDPGQGLRLIYYSQIVNDFQKGDIAEGYSVSREKKESFPLTVTSAQKNPTAFYLCASSQKGGAGQFFGPGTRLTVL.

In its sample, this clonotype was seen many times. Just one base apart from a much larger clone, this may be a read error. Within a library made for alpha chains, this beta chain is off target, and its count is uninformative. The chain recombines TRBV3-1 with TRBJ2-4, with TRBD2 identical over 11 bases. This CDR3 region has 14 residues. Looked up from germline, CDR1 is LGHDT and CDR2 is YNNKEL (reference sequence). The CDR3 sequence: CASSPTSGKNIQHF. The CDR3 coding sequence is TGTGCCAGCAGCCCGACTAGCGGGAAAAACATTCAGCACTTC.

Only a few counts were recorded for this clonotype. One end of the junction does not line up with germline, which may come from a read error. Because this beta chain is a stray read in a library intended to capture alpha chains, its abundance should not be given much weight. The chain carries TRBV12-5 and TRBJ2-3; 9 bases match TRBD2. The germline gives CDR1 LGHNT, CDR2 FRNRAP. This CDR3 comprises 18 residues. This CDR3 reads CASDLVHSMSGGLDTQYF. In DNA form, the CDR3 reads TGTGCTAGTGATTTGGTACATTCGATGAGCGGGGGGCTGGATACGCAGTATTTT.

There are many counts of this clonotype. The library was designed around alpha chains, so this beta chain is a stray read whose abundance carries little weight. The chain recombines TRBV4-1 with TRBJ2-1; 11 bases fit TRBD2. From germline, CDR1 is MGHRA and CDR2 YSYEKL. Trimming at V came to 4 bases and at J to 6 bases, leaving 11 bases not matched to a gene. The CDR3 has 17 residues. The CDR3 DNA follows: TGCGCCAGCAGCCCCCTGATGACTAGCGGGGCCGGCAATGAGCAGTTCTTC. Translation gives CASSPLMTSGAGNEQFF.

Concerning this clonotype itself: Being off target in a library aimed at alpha chains, this beta chain has a size of little meaning. The chain joins TRBV6-5 to TRBJ2-7; D gene uncertain. There are 13 residues in the CDR3. The V gene's germline CDR1 is MNHEY and CDR2 SVGAGI. Trimming stripped 6 bases from V and 2 bases from J, with 11 bases between. DNA for the CDR3: TGTGCCAGCAGGCGCGCCAATACCTACGAGCAGTACTTC. Protein sequence: CASRRANTYEQYF.

Note on this clonotype: Found in a library prepared for alpha chains, this beta chain is an off-target read, and its abundance has little meaning. The J gene is TRBJ1-2, the V gene TRBV20-1; D remains ambiguous. The CDR3 loop spans 12 amino acids. Germline V gene sequence: CDR1 DFQATT, CDR2 SNEGSKA (reference sequence). V was pared by 6 bases and J by 6 bases, with 14 bases between. CDR3 loop: CSAQRTADGYTF. For the CDR3, the DNA is TGCAGTGCCCAAAGGACGGCCGATGGCTACACCTTC.

This clonotype qualifies as medium-sized. Since it is a stray read in a library aimed at alpha chains, this beta chain has a size that is not meaningful. J is TRBJ2-5 and V is TRBV7-2; TRBD1 agrees at 7 bases. Trimming at V came to 5 bases and at J to 5 bases, leaving 8 bases not matched to a gene. The V gene's germline CDR1 is SGHTA and CDR2 FQGNSA. The CDR3 covers 14 residues. CDR3 DNA: TGTGCCAGCAGCCCTAACAGGGGCAAGGAGACCCAGTACTTC. This sequence encodes CASSPNRGKETQYF.

As for this clonotype: This beta chain turned up in a library designed for alpha chains; as an off-target read, its abundance says little. The V gene is TRBV6-5, the J gene TRBJ2-7; D gene uncertain. This CDR3 has 13 amino acids. Germline CDR1 and CDR2: MNHEY and SVGAGI. V was cut by 0 bases and J by 3 bases, with 6 bases left in between. The CDR3 DNA follows: TGTGCCAGCAGTTACTCCCCTCTCTACGAGCAGTACTTC. Protein: CASSYSPLYEQYF.

As to this clonotype: Being off target in a library aimed at alpha chains, this beta chain has a size of little meaning. The chain joins TRBV20-1 to TRBJ1-4; D not resolved. CDR3 length: 16 amino acids. V lost 0 bases and J lost 4, with 15 bases in between. Germline loops: CDR1 DFQATT, CDR2 SNEGSKA (reference sequence). The CDR3 is CSARDVTAGFNEKLFF. CDR3 coding DNA: TGCAGTGCTAGAGATGTTACGGCGGGGTTTAATGAAAAACTGTTTTTT.

This clonotype has more than one count but fewer than ten. This beta chain came through as a stray read in a library set up for alpha chains, and its size says little. The chain joins TRBV30 to TRBJ1-1, with D perhaps matching TRBD1 (5 bases). There are 12 residues in the CDR3. Germline V CDR1 and CDR2: GTSNPN, SVGIG (reference sequence). The chain's CDR3 is CAKDQGNTEAFF. The DNA of the CDR3 is TGTGCGAAAGATCAGGGGAACACTGAAGCTTTCTTT.

This clonotype was counted at least ten times. With the library built for alpha chains, this beta chain is off target and its frequency is not meaningful. The chain joins TRBV4-1 to TRBJ2-7; 9 bases line up with TRBD1. Germline V CDR1 and CDR2: MGHRA, YSYEKL. Trimming removed 4 bases from V and 2 bases from J; junction bases left unmatched: 6. CDR3 size: 15 residues. The CDR3 nucleotides read TGCGCCAGCAGCCTTCCGGGACAGGGCACCTACGAGCAGTACTTC. Its translation is CASSLPGQGTYEQYF.

For this clonotype: This beta chain lies outside the target of a library built for alpha chains; its clone size means little. This chain uses TRBV2 with TRBJ2-5; 7 positions match TRBD2. The CDR3 contains 15 residues. Germline CDR1 reads SNHLY; CDR2 reads FYNNEI. The J segment lost 3 bases and the V segment lost 6 bases, leaving 10 bases of the junction unmatched. CDR3 residues: CASRTSALVEETQYF. CDR3 nucleotides: TGTGCCAGCAGAACTAGCGCCCTGGTTGAAGAGACCCAGTACTTC. Filled out from reference TRBV2 and TRBJ2-5, the complete variable domain reads EPEVTQTPSHQVTQMGQEVILRCVPISNHLYFYWYRQILGQKVEFLVSFYNNEISEKSEIFDDQFSVERPDGSNFTLKIRSTKLEDSAMYFCASRTSALVEETQYFGPGTRLLVL.

Note on this clonotype: This beta chain is an off-target read within a library intended for alpha chains, so its frequency means little. The chain is built from TRBV27 and TRBJ1-2; 7 bases are shared with TRBD1. The CDR3 length is 13 residues. Germline V lookup: CDR1 MNHEY, CDR2 SMNVEV (reference sequence). V lost 8 bases, J lost 8 bases, and 11 bases stayed unmatched. DNA of the CDR3: TGTGCCAGCGGACTTCACAGGGGATCCGGCTACACCTTC. Amino acid sequence: CASGLHRGSGYTF.

A note on this clonotype: It may be a read error: a sequence one base away is much more abundant. Little can be read into the size of this beta chain, an off-target read in a library designed for alpha chains. The chain employs TRBV27 and TRBJ1-6; D is undetermined. Germline V CDR1 and CDR2: MNHEY, SMNVEV (reference sequence). This CDR3 is built from 15 residues. The CDR3 DNA sequence: TGTGCCAGCAGTTTGGGTATCTCCTATAATTCATCCCTCCACTTT. Translation gives CASSLGISYNSSLHF.

In the case of this clonotype: Possible read error: a much larger clone is one base away. The CDR3 does not close with the conserved phenylalanine or tryptophan, likely indicating a read error. This beta chain is a stray sequence in a library constructed for alpha chains; its clone size is not meaningful. This chain joins TRBV3-1 and TRBJ2-5, with TRBD1 matching over 9 bases. The CDR3 sequence is 14 residues long. Per germline, CDR1 LGHDT and CDR2 YNNKEL (reference sequence). V dropped 3 bases and J dropped 5; count of bases not matched to a gene: 4. CDR3 sequence (DNA): TGTGCCAGCAGCCACTGGGACAGGGAGGAGACCCAGTACTCC. Its protein product is CASSHWDREETQYS.

The sample holds a few counts of this clonotype. Little can be read into the size of this beta chain, an off-target read in a library designed for alpha chains. V and J are TRBV11-2 and TRBJ2-3; D possibly corresponds to TRBD2 (6 bases). This CDR3 has 16 residues. Germline loops: CDR1 SGHAT, CDR2 FQNNGV. V was clipped by 3 bases and J by 2 bases, with 15 bases between them. CDR3 residues: CASSFYGGAFTDTQYF. The CDR3 DNA reads TGTGCCAGCAGCTTTTATGGCGGGGCCTTCACAGATACGCAGTATTTT.

This clonotype was detected ten times or more. Since it is a stray read in a library aimed at alpha chains, this beta chain has a size that is not meaningful. The chain couples TRBV5-8 to TRBJ2-7; 7 bases align to TRBD1. Germline assignment: CDR1 SGHTS and CDR2 YDEGEE. The CDR3 is 14 amino acids. V lost 4 bases and J lost 3; bases outside the gene matches: 7. The DNA of the CDR3 is TGTGCCAGCAGCCCGGAGACAGGGATCTACGAGCAGTACTTC. It yields the protein CASSPETGIYEQYF.

This clonotype was seen more than once but under ten times. Little can be read into the size of this beta chain, an off-target read in a library designed for alpha chains. The chain has TRBV2 and TRBJ1-2, with 7 nucleotides matching TRBD1. Germline lookup yields CDR1 SNHLY and CDR2 FYNNEI. Trimming at V came to 2 bases and at J to 6 bases, leaving 3 bases not matched to a gene. CDR3 size: 13 residues. CDR3 region: CASSERGGNGYTF. CDR3 DNA: TGTGCCAGCAGTGAAAGAGGGGGCAATGGCTACACCTTC.

To note about this clonotype: Within a library made for alpha chains, this beta chain is off target, and its count is uninformative. This chain connects TRBV7-2 to TRBJ1-1; D remains ambiguous. The CDR3 totals 13 residues. Germline V CDR1 and CDR2: SGHTA, FQGNSA. Between the trimmed V and J ends, which lost 4 bases and 5 bases, there was a span of 11 bases. The CDR3 sequence is CASSSPLGTEAFF. The DNA for the CDR3 is TGTGCCAGCAGCTCACCACTGGGAACTGAAGCTTTCTTT. The whole variable domain, filled in from reference TRBV7-2 and TRBJ1-1, reads GAGVSQSPSNKVTEKGKDVELRCDPISGHTALYWYRQSLGQGLEFLIYFQGNSAPDKSGLPSDRFSAERTGGSVSTLTIQRTQQEDSAVYLCASSSPLGTEAFFGQGTRLTVV.

As concerns this clonotype: Because this beta chain is a stray read in a library intended to capture alpha chains, its abundance should not be given much weight. This chain uses TRBV12-3 or TRBV12-4 with TRBJ2-5; 8 bases are shared with TRBD2. This CDR3 spans 15 amino acids. V dropped 7 bases and J dropped 4; count of bases not matched to a gene: 11. CDR3: CASNPGGGAGETQYF. The CDR3 DNA follows: TGTGCCAGCAATCCCGGGGGGGGGGCTGGAGAGACCCAGTACTTC.

By its share, this clonotype is medium-sized (0.01 to 0.1%). The library was built for alpha chains, so this beta chain is an off-target read and its size means little. The chain carries TRBV24-1 and TRBJ2-3, with D possibly TRBD2 on 6 matching bases. CDR1 is KGHDR, CDR2 SFDVKD, per germline. V lost 4 bases, J lost 8 bases, and 9 bases lay in between. The CDR3 runs 12 residues. For the CDR3, the DNA is TGTGCCACCAGTGAGTCCGGGAGTACGCAGTATTTT. Translation: CATSESGSTQYF.

Worth noting for this clonotype: This beta chain is an off-target read within a library intended for alpha chains, so its frequency means little. V gene TRBV20-1 combines with J gene TRBJ2-5, with unresolved D. V was shortened by 1 base and J by 5 bases, with 11 bases between the two germline ends. The CDR3 contains 13 residues. The germline CDR1 and CDR2 sequences are DFQATT and SNEGSKA (reference sequence). CDR3: CSARAYFQETQYF. The CDR3 DNA follows: TGCAGTGCTAGAGCTTACTTCCAGGAGACCCAGTACTTC.

This clonotype was seen more than once but under ten times. This beta chain slipped into a library made for alpha chains as a stray read, so its size is not meaningful. The rearrangement uses TRBV3-1 and TRBJ1-5; D gene ambiguous. The CDR3 totals 15 residues. The germline V and J ends were trimmed by 1 base and 5 bases, with 12 bases remaining between them. The germline V gene has CDR1 LGHDT and CDR2 YNNKEL (reference sequence). As DNA, the CDR3 is TGTGCCAGCAGCCAAGGCCCCGGGAGAGATCAGCCCCAGCATTTT. Amino acid sequence: CASSQGPGRDQPQHF. Combining the CDR3 with reference TRBV3-1 and TRBJ1-5 gives the whole variable domain DTAVSQTPKYLVTQMGNDKSIKCEQNLGHDTMYWYKQDSKKFLKIMFSYNNKELIINETVPNRFSPKSPDKAHLNLHINSLELGDSAVYFCASSQGPGRDQPQHFGDGTRLSIL.